This T cell receptor beta chain is drawn from a study of blood T cell repertoires in COVID-19. As originally analysed: Estimated nucleated cell counts came from reference gene primer amplification. The protocol was immunoSEQ multiplex PCR, while the TCRdb copy is restricted to in-frame clones and leaves out a portion. V, J and clone size were drawn from that table, and D and trimming were deduced from the DNA. The sample has 250,000 to 350,000 clones; around 87% are singletons. Germline-derived CDR1 and CDR2 are SGHNT and YENEEA. The CDR3 is made up of 14 amino acids. The V end was cut by 5 bases, the J end by 4 bases, with 14 bases between.

The sequence was collected from a woman aged 45-65 years who had recovered from COVID-19. The chain uses TRBV11-3 and TRBJ1-1; D unresolved. Sample: peripheral blood. CDR3 amino acids: CASSPGGTATEAFF. The CDR3 DNA is TGTGCCAGCAGCCCGGGAGGAACAGCCACTGAAGCTTTCTTT. Supplemented by reference TRBV11-3 and TRBJ1-1, the full variable domain reads EAGVVQSPRYKIIEKKQPVAFWCNPISGHNTLYWYLQNLGQGPELLIRYENEEAVDDSQLPKDRFSAERLKGVDSTLKIQPAELGDSAVYLCASSPGGTATEAFFGQGTRLTVV.